What follows describes a single TCR beta chain. These data originate in a study of cytomegalovirus exposure and HLA in healthy donors. PCR used 60 Vbeta primers and 13 Jbeta primers. The protocol was immunoSEQ multiplex PCR, while the TCRdb copy is restricted to in-frame clones and leaves out a portion. The sample consists of around 170,000 clones, roughly 76% of them appearing once. The trim removed 5 bases at V and 1 base at J, leaving 6 bases unmatched. Germline V CDR1 and CDR2: MNHEY, SMNVEV (reference sequence). CDR3 length: 16 residues. The chain joins TRBV27 to TRBJ2-7; 12 bases map to TRBD2. Sequenced material: PBMCs. The clonotype originates from a man aged 35 to 55 in good health and CMV-seropositive. The CDR3 spells CASSLLAGGRSYEQYF. The CDR3 DNA sequence: TGTGCCAGCAGTCTCCTAGCGGGGGGGCGGTCCTACGAGCAGTACTTC.